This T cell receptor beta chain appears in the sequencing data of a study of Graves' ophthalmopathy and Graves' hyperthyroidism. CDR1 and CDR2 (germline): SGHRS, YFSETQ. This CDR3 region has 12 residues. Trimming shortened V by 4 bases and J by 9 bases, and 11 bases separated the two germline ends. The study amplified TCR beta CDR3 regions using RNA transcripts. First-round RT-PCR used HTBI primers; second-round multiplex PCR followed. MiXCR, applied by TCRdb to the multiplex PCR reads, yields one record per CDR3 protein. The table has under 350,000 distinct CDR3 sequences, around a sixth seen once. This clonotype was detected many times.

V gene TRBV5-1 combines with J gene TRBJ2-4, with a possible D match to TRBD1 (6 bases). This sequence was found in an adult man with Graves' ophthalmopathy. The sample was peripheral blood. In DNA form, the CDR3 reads TGCGCCAGCAGCGAACAGGGAACCATTCAGTACTTC. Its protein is CASSEQGTIQYF. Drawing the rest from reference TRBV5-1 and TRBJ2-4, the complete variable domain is KAGVTQTPRYLIKTRGQQVTLSCSPISGHRSVSWYQQTPGQGLQFLFEYFSETQRNKGNFPGRFSGRQFSNSRSEMNVSTLELGDSALYLCASSEQGTIQYFGAGTRLSVL.